The present entry profiles one T cell receptor beta chain with its context. The record originates from a study of cytomegalovirus exposure and HLA in healthy donors. Trimming removed 0 bases from V and 5 bases from J; junction bases left unmatched: 6. Germline V gene lookup returns CDR1 KGHSH and CDR2 LQKENI. This CDR3 is 15 amino acids long. Primers for the PCR totalled 60 Vbeta and 13 Jbeta. Only in-frame clones appear in the TCRdb table, and some are missing; sequencing was by immunoSEQ multiplex PCR. The sample includes some 50,000 clones, roughly 70% seen only once; the top ten take 20% to 25%. The chain uses TRBV18 and TRBJ1-2; TRBD1 agrees at 7 bases. The TCR was taken from a woman aged 45-65 years in good health and CMV-seropositive. Sample: PBMCs. CDR3 DNA sequence: TGTGCCAGCTCACCACCGGAGCGACAGGGTTATGGCTACACCTTC. It codes for CASSPPERQGYGYTF.